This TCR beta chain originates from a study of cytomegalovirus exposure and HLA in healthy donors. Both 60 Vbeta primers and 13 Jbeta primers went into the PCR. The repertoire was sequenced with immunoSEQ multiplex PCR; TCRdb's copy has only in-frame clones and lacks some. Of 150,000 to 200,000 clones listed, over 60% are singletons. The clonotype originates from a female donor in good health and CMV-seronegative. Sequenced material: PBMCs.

The CDR3 here is CAAAGSYEQYF. In nucleotides, the CDR3 is TGTGCAGCGGCGGGATCCTACGAGCAGTACTTC. The chain is built from TRBV25-1 and TRBJ2-7, with D perhaps matching TRBD2 (6 bases). This CDR3 contains 11 residues. Germline CDR1 and CDR2: MGHDK and SYGVNS.